This T cell receptor (beta chain) was sequenced in a study of T cell responses to AZD1222 COVID-19 vaccine. Sequencing used immunoSEQ multiplex PCR; TCRdb keeps in-frame clones, though not all of them. The table lists roughly 140,000 clones, under 90% of them singletons. The study, taken as a whole, reports: A rise in Spike-specific TCR breadth and depth followed two AZD1222 doses. Donors were chiefly white British, with a greater number of females, and clonal diversity was perhaps underestimated. Only a handful of AZD1222 recipients, more than 5 in all, had baseline seropositivity.

Losses at the gene ends were 0 bases for V and 5 bases for J; bases not matched to a gene: 6. The CDR3 runs 16 residues. Germline lookup yields CDR1 MNHEY and CDR2 SVGAGI. About this clone itself: What it recognizes is unknown.

The chain couples TRBV6-5 to TRBJ2-5, with TRBD1 matching over 10 bases. This clonotype was sampled from an adult who received the AZD1222 COVID-19 vaccine. Sequencing used peripheral blood, obtained 28 days after the second AZD1222 dose. In DNA form, the CDR3 reads TGTGCCAGCAGTTACTCCGGGACAGGGGTTGGCGAGACCCAGTACTTC. Its protein is CASSYSGTGVGETQYF.